The 8 T cell receptor beta chains below come from one sample, sequenced in a study of shared clonotypes between healthy human individuals. Sequencing used immunoSEQ multiplex PCR; TCRdb keeps in-frame clones, though not all of them. Counted here are 450,000 or so clones, approximately 77% occurring once; the ten biggest clones make up about 12%. What was sequenced was PBMCs. Receptors originate from a woman in her thirties or forties in good health. Some clones in this sample may be carry-over from other donors' samples.

The chain has TRBV6-1 and TRBJ2-7; D perhaps matches TRBD2 (7 bases). With 1 base removed from V and 2 bases from J, the gap between germline ends came to 12 bases. CDR3 length equals 15 residues. Germline CDR1 MNHNS, CDR2 SASEGT. The CDR3 loop reads CASSEEGGGPYEQYF. CDR3 sequence (DNA): TGTGCCAGCAGTGAAGAAGGGGGAGGGCCCTACGAGCAGTACTTC.

The DNA of the CDR3 is TGTGCCAGCAGCGGGGGTGGTGGGCCGTACCAAGAGACCCAGTACTTC. Its translation: CASSGGGGPYQETQYF. V usage is TRBV5-4 and J usage is TRBJ2-5; D may match TRBD1 or TRBD2 (5 bases each). Per the germline V gene, CDR1 is SGHNT and CDR2 is YYREEE (reference sequence). The CDR3 sequence is 16 residues long. With 4 bases removed from V and 0 bases from J, the gap between germline ends came to 16 bases.

This clone has a handful of counts. The chain links TRBV19 to TRBJ1-5; 10 bases line up with TRBD1. Germline V lookup: CDR1 LNHDA, CDR2 SQIVND (reference sequence). V was clipped by 6 bases and J by 4 bases; unmatched bases: 6. This CDR3 comprises 15 residues. As DNA, the CDR3 is TGTGCCAGTAGATTCCGGGACAGGGGTAATCAGCCCCAGCATTTT. Protein: CASRFRDRGNQPQHF.

The gene calls are TRBV2 and TRBJ2-3, with 9 bases that match TRBD2. V dropped 7 bases and J dropped 6; count of bases not matched to a gene: 11. This CDR3 is built from 15 residues. Germline CDR1 reads SNHLY; CDR2 reads FYNNEI. CDR3 bases: TGTGCCAGCAAAACCCCGGGGACTAGCATCGATACGCAGTATTTT. Protein product: CASKTPGTSIDTQYF.

This sequence joins TRBV7-3 and TRBJ2-2; 7 bases line up with TRBD1. This CDR3 region has 13 residues. From germline, CDR1 is SGHTA and CDR2 FQGTGA. The V gene end was trimmed by 9 bases and the J gene end by 0 bases; junction bases not matched to a gene: 1. CDR3 DNA sequence: TGTGCCAGTCAGGGGGCGAACACCGGGGAGCTGTTTTTT. Protein product: CASQGANTGELFF.

The chain carries TRBV28 and TRBJ2-2; D remains unclear. Between the trimmed V and J ends, which lost 3 bases and 2 bases, there was a span of 10 bases. The CDR3 has 15 residues. Germline CDR1 and CDR2: MDHEN and SYDVKM. The CDR3 DNA sequence: TGTGCCAGCAGTTTCAGTTCGGGTAACACCGGGGAGCTGTTTTTT. This encodes CASSFSSGNTGELFF.

A word on this clone: The same CDR3 also results from other DNA sequences found in this sample. This chain joins TRBV7-2 and TRBJ2-7; perhaps TRBD2 as D (5 bases). Trimming removed 3 bases at V and 2 bases at J, with 14 bases between. Germline lookup yields CDR1 SGHTA and CDR2 FQGNSA. The CDR3 runs to 15 residues. The CDR3 loop is CASSLGGQAAYEQYF. In DNA form, the CDR3 reads TGTGCCAGCAGCTTGGGCGGGCAGGCCGCCTACGAGCAGTACTTC.

The chain employs TRBV6-6 and TRBJ2-1, with a possible D match to TRBD1 (6 bases). Trimming removed 5 bases at V and 2 bases at J, with 13 bases between. Germline V lookup: CDR1 MNHNY, CDR2 SVGAGI (reference sequence). The CDR3 contains 15 residues. The CDR3 coding sequence is TGTGCCAGCAGTGTAAGGACAGAGACCTACAATGAGCAGTTCTTC. It translates to CASSVRTETYNEQFF.